This is a list of T cell receptor beta chains from one sample in a study of blood T cell repertoires in COVID-19. Sequencing used immunoSEQ multiplex PCR; TCRdb keeps in-frame clones, though not all of them. The data contain fewer than 120,000 clones, around nine tenths of them singletons. The sample consisted of peripheral blood. These receptors were taken from a woman aged 45 to 65 with acute or convalescent COVID-19. Each CDR3 is given with its conserved first and last residue. The D gene is left open where the match is weak. Size values are once, few and many counts, or a class for expanded clones, and some rows have none.

CDR3nt: TGCAGCGTTGAGGGACAGGGGACAGAGTATGGCTACACCTTC
CDR3aa: CSVEGQGTEYGYTF
j_gene: TRBJ1-2
v_gene: TRBV29-1
d_gene: TRBD1
abundance: NA

CDR3nt: TGTGCCAGCAGCTCCTCTAGCGGGAGAGGCGACGAGCAGTACTTC
CDR3aa: CASSSSSGRGDEQYF
j_gene: TRBJ2-7
v_gene: TRBV11-2
d_gene: TRBD2
abundance: NA

CDR3nt: TGTGCCAGCAGCTTGGAGTGGGGAGGCGAGCAGTACTTC
CDR3aa: CASSLEWGGEQYF
j_gene: TRBJ2-7
v_gene: TRBV5-5
d_gene: NA
abundance: NA

CDR3nt: TGTGCCAGCAGTCGTACTAGCGGGATCTACGAGCAGTACTTC
CDR3aa: CASSRTSGIYEQYF
j_gene: TRBJ2-7
v_gene: TRBV25-1
d_gene: TRBD2
abundance: once

CDR3nt: TGTGCCAGCTCACGGACTAGCGGGTTCCCCAACAATGAGCAGTTCTTC
CDR3aa: CASSRTSGFPNNEQFF
j_gene: TRBJ2-1
v_gene: TRBV18
d_gene: TRBD2
abundance: NA

CDR3nt: TGCAGCGCACAGGGTACGATCTACGAGCAGTACTTC
CDR3aa: CSAQGTIYEQYF
j_gene: TRBJ2-7
v_gene: TRBV29-1
d_gene: NA
abundance: NA

CDR3nt: TGTGCCAGCAGCGGAGTCCTTAGCGGGAGCCCCGGCCCCTACGAGCAGTACTTC
CDR3aa: CASSGVLSGSPGPYEQYF
j_gene: TRBJ2-7
v_gene: TRBV4-2
d_gene: TRBD2
abundance: NA

CDR3nt: TGTGCCAGCAGCAAAGCGCGGACAGGGAACACCGGGGAGCTGTTTTTT
CDR3aa: CASSKARTGNTGELFF
j_gene: TRBJ2-2
v_gene: TRBV21-1
d_gene: NA
abundance: NA

CDR3nt: TGTGCCAGCAGCCAAACAGCTCCCCAGGGGACTGAAGCTTTCTTT
CDR3aa: CASSQTAPQGTEAFF
j_gene: TRBJ1-1
v_gene: TRBV3-1/TRBV3-2
d_gene: NA
abundance: NA

CDR3nt: TGTGCCAGTATTACCCACGAGGGGGGGAACGAGCAGTACTTC
CDR3aa: CASITHEGGNEQYF
j_gene: TRBJ2-7
v_gene: TRBV6-5
d_gene: NA
abundance: NA

CDR3nt: TGCAGCGTTACCCGACTAGCGGGAGTCTACAATGAGCAGTTCTTC
CDR3aa: CSVTRLAGVYNEQFF
j_gene: TRBJ2-1
v_gene: TRBV29-1
d_gene: TRBD2
abundance: once

CDR3nt: TGTGCCAGCAGTTCCCCTCTACCATATAGCAATCAGCCCCAGCATTTT
CDR3aa: CASSSPLPYSNQPQHF
j_gene: TRBJ1-5
v_gene: TRBV28
d_gene: NA
abundance: NA

CDR3nt: TGTGCCAGCAGCTTATCCAGCGGGAGGTCCTACGAGCAGTACTTC
CDR3aa: CASSLSSGRSYEQYF
j_gene: TRBJ2-7
v_gene: TRBV7-9
d_gene: TRBD2
abundance: NA

CDR3nt: TGCGCCAGCAGCCTCCTAACCGGGACAGGGGCAAACGAGCAGTACTTC
CDR3aa: CASSLLTGTGANEQYF
j_gene: TRBJ2-7
v_gene: TRBV5-1
d_gene: TRBD1
abundance: NA

CDR3nt: TGCGCCAGCAGTTTCGGACTAGCGGGAACAAATGAGCAGTTCTTC
CDR3aa: CASSFGLAGTNEQFF
j_gene: TRBJ2-1
v_gene: TRBV5-1
d_gene: TRBD2
abundance: NA

CDR3nt: TGTGCCAGCAGCCCGGGACTAAATGGACCAACGACCTACAATGAGCAGTTCTTC
CDR3aa: CASSPGLNGPTTYNEQFF
j_gene: TRBJ2-1
v_gene: TRBV11-2
d_gene: TRBD2
abundance: NA

CDR3nt: TGTGCCAGTAGTATAGTGGGGCGGACTAGCAATCAGCCCCAGCATTTT
CDR3aa: CASSIVGRTSNQPQHF
j_gene: TRBJ1-5
v_gene: TRBV19
d_gene: NA
abundance: NA

CDR3nt: TGTGCCAGCAGGGGCGACAGGGGGCACCGAGAGACCCAGTACTTC
CDR3aa: CASRGDRGHRETQYF
j_gene: TRBJ2-5
v_gene: TRBV2
d_gene: TRBD1
abundance: NA

CDR3nt: TGTGCCTGGAGGGGCGCAGGGGGCACGGGGGAGCAGTACTTC
CDR3aa: CAWRGAGGTGEQYF
j_gene: TRBJ2-7
v_gene: TRBV30
d_gene: TRBD1
abundance: NA

CDR3nt: TGCGCCAGCAGTGAGTCGAAAGGGAGATACACTGAAGCTTTCTTT
CDR3aa: CASSESKGRYTEAFF
j_gene: TRBJ1-1
v_gene: TRBV10-1
d_gene: NA
abundance: NA

CDR3nt: TGTGCCAGTAGTCTGGGGCAGGGCTATGGCTACACCTTC
CDR3aa: CASSLGQGYGYTF
j_gene: TRBJ1-2
v_gene: TRBV19
d_gene: NA
abundance: NA

CDR3nt: TGTGCCAGCAGTGAAACTCTAGGAGCCCACACAGATACGCAGTATTTT
CDR3aa: CASSETLGAHTDTQYF
j_gene: TRBJ2-3
v_gene: TRBV6-1
d_gene: NA
abundance: NA

CDR3nt: TGTGCCAGTAGTGCAGGGGGAGTTGGTGAAAAACTGTTTTTT
CDR3aa: CASSAGGVGEKLFF
j_gene: TRBJ1-4
v_gene: TRBV19
d_gene: TRBD1
abundance: NA

CDR3nt: TGTGCCAGCTCACCGGTTTTAGGGCGGGACCACAAGCAGTTCTTC
CDR3aa: CASSPVLGRDHKQFF
j_gene: TRBJ2-1
v_gene: TRBV18
d_gene: NA
abundance: NA

CDR3nt: TGTGCCAGCAGTGAGAGGAGGGGCAATCAGCCCCAGCATTTT
CDR3aa: CASSERRGNQPQHF
j_gene: TRBJ1-5
v_gene: TRBV6-1
d_gene: NA
abundance: NA

CDR3nt: TGTGCCAGCAGTTTTGAAAACAGGTCCAATCAGCCCCAGCATTTT
CDR3aa: CASSFENRSNQPQHF
j_gene: TRBJ1-5
v_gene: TRBV28
d_gene: NA
abundance: NA

CDR3nt: TGTGCCAGCAGGGCCAGGGAGGTCAACGAGCAGTACTTC
CDR3aa: CASRAREVNEQYF
j_gene: TRBJ2-7
v_gene: TRBV2
d_gene: NA
abundance: NA

CDR3nt: TGTGCCAGCAGTGAAGCTGAGCCTAGCTCCTATAATTCACCCCTCCACTTT
CDR3aa: CASSEAEPSSYNSPLHF
j_gene: TRBJ1-6
v_gene: TRBV6-1
d_gene: NA
abundance: once

CDR3nt: TGTGCCAGCATTCGCGCCGGGTATAATTCACCCCTCCACTTT
CDR3aa: CASIRAGYNSPLHF
j_gene: TRBJ1-6
v_gene: TRBV25-1
d_gene: NA
abundance: NA

CDR3nt: TGTGCCAGCAGCAACACGTGGAGTATGGCTTTCTTT
CDR3aa: CASSNTWSMAFF
j_gene: TRBJ1-1
v_gene: TRBV7-9
d_gene: NA
abundance: NA

CDR3nt: TGTGCCAGCAGTTCCCAGGGAGGTTCACCCCTCCACTTT
CDR3aa: CASSSQGGSPLHF
j_gene: TRBJ1-6
v_gene: TRBV27
d_gene: NA
abundance: once

CDR3nt: TGTGCCAGCAGCCAGGACGTTCAGGGCTTCTATGGCTACACCTTC
CDR3aa: CASSQDVQGFYGYTF
j_gene: TRBJ1-2
v_gene: TRBV3-1/TRBV3-2
d_gene: NA
abundance: once

CDR3nt: TGCGCCAGCAGCCCAGAAGCCGGGTCCGGGGAGGGTGGCTACACCTTC
CDR3aa: CASSPEAGSGEGGYTF
j_gene: TRBJ1-2
v_gene: TRBV4-1
d_gene: NA
abundance: NA

CDR3nt: TGCGCCAGCAGTGAGTACCGGACTAGCGGGGCAACCCAGTACTTC
CDR3aa: CASSEYRTSGATQYF
j_gene: TRBJ2-5
v_gene: TRBV10-2
d_gene: TRBD2
abundance: NA

CDR3nt: TGTGCCAGCAGCTTAGATCAAGCCGCAGGGAACAATTCACCCCTCCACTTT
CDR3aa: CASSLDQAAGNNSPLHF
j_gene: TRBJ1-6
v_gene: TRBV11-2
d_gene: NA
abundance: NA

CDR3nt: TGTGCCTGGAGGTACCCGGGAGGGGGCTACGAGCAGTACTTC
CDR3aa: CAWRYPGGGYEQYF
j_gene: TRBJ2-7
v_gene: TRBV30
d_gene: TRBD2
abundance: NA

CDR3nt: TGCGCCAGCAGCTTGGCTGGGGAGAGGTACGAGCAGTACTTC
CDR3aa: CASSLAGERYEQYF
j_gene: TRBJ2-7
v_gene: TRBV5-1
d_gene: NA
abundance: few

CDR3nt: TGTGCCAGCAGTTACTGGACCTCGGGGGACACCATATATTTT
CDR3aa: CASSYWTSGDTIYF
j_gene: TRBJ1-3
v_gene: TRBV6-2/TRBV6-3
d_gene: NA
abundance: NA

CDR3nt: TGTGCCACCAGTCTCTCTAGTTACAATGAGCAGTTCTTC
CDR3aa: CATSLSSYNEQFF
j_gene: TRBJ2-1
v_gene: TRBV24-1
d_gene: NA
abundance: NA

CDR3nt: TGTGCCAGCAGCCCGCTGGCTAGCCGGCCGAGGACCCAGTACTTC
CDR3aa: CASSPLASRPRTQYF
j_gene: TRBJ2-5
v_gene: TRBV3-1/TRBV3-2
d_gene: NA
abundance: NA

CDR3nt: TGTGCCATCAGTGAGTCGACGGGGACTAGCGGCATAAACTACGAGCAGTACTTC
CDR3aa: CAISESTGTSGINYEQYF
j_gene: TRBJ2-7
v_gene: TRBV10-3
d_gene: TRBD2
abundance: NA